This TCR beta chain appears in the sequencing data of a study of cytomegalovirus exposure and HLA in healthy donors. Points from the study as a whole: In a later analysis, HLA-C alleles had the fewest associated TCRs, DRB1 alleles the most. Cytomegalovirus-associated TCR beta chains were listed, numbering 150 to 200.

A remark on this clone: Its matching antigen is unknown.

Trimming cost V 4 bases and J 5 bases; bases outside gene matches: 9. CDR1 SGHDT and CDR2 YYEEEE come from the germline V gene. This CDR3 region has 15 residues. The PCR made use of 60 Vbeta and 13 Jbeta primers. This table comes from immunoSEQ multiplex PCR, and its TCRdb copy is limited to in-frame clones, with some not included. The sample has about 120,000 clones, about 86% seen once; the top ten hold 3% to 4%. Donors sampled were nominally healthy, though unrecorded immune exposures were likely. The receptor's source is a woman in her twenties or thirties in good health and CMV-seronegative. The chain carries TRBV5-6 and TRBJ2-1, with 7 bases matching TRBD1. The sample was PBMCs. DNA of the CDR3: TGTGCCAGCAGCGAGCCGGACAGGTGGAACAATGAGCAGTTCTTC. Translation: CASSEPDRWNNEQFF.